The 17 T cell receptor beta chains given below trace back to one sample, sequenced in a study of T cells in Graves' hyperthyroidism and ophthalmopathy. Amplified TCR beta CDR3 regions derived from RNA transcripts. During a first-round RT-PCR of the TCR CDR3, the HTBI primer set was used. One entry per CDR3 protein, called by TCRdb with MiXCR from the multiplex PCR reads. The data contain approximately 430,000 distinct CDR3 sequences, around 14% of them seen just once; the ten biggest clones take up approximately 7.5%. The sample comprised blood. The receptors were sampled from a woman aged 18-29 years with Graves' hyperthyroidism.

This clonotype was recorded at least ten times. The chain is built from TRBV2 and TRBJ1-2; 8 nucleotides align to TRBD1. The CDR3 totals 13 residues. Germline V CDR1 and CDR2: SNHLY, FYNNEI. Trimming at V came to 6 bases and at J to 7 bases, leaving 7 bases not matched to a gene. CDR3 sequence: CASRAQGASGYTF. The CDR3 nucleotides read TGTGCCAGCAGAGCCCAGGGGGCGAGTGGCTACACCTTC.

This clonotype has at least ten counts. The rearrangement uses TRBV6-5 and TRBJ1-5; tentative D call: TRBD1 (6 bases). Trimming left V 0 bases short and J 4 bases short, with 13 bases between. This CDR3 has 16 amino acids. Germline V gene sequence: CDR1 MNHEY, CDR2 SVGAGI. The CDR3 region has the DNA TGTGCCAGCAGTTACTCGACGTCAGGGGTTAATCAGCCCCAGCATTTT. It encodes CASSYSTSGVNQPQHF.

The V call is TRBV28, the J call TRBJ1-2; D unresolved. Trimming took 6 bases from V and 3 from J, leaving 14 bases between them. From germline, CDR1 is MDHEN and CDR2 SYDVKM. The CDR3 has 14 residues. DNA of the CDR3: TGTGCCAGCAGGTCCCTCGGGTCCTACTATGGCTACACCTTC. Translating it yields CASRSLGSYYGYTF.

There are many counts of this clonotype. The rearrangement links TRBV2 to TRBJ2-7, with 12 bases fitting TRBD2. The CDR3 sequence is 17 residues long. With 6 bases clipped from V and 0 bases from J, the junction kept 9 bases outside the gene matches. The germline CDR1 and CDR2 sequences are SNHLY and FYNNEI. CDR3 in amino acids: CASRILAGGLSSYEQYF. CDR3 sequence (DNA): TGTGCCAGCAGGATCCTAGCGGGGGGGCTGAGCTCCTACGAGCAGTACTTC.

This clonotype was recorded at least ten times. The chain joins TRBV18 to TRBJ2-5; tentatively, D is TRBD2 (6 bases). The CDR3 is made up of 15 amino acids. Trimming took off 5 bases at V and 1 base at J, with 14 bases between the two ends. CDR1 is KGHSH and CDR2 is LQKENI in the germline V gene. As DNA, the CDR3 is TGTGCCAGCTCAACCTCTGCGGGACTCCAAGAGACCCAGTACTTC. It specifies CASSTSAGLQETQYF.

There are many counts of this clonotype. The rearrangement joins TRBV11-1 to TRBJ2-1, with 14 bases matching TRBD2. The ends lost 3 bases at V and 10 bases at J; junction bases unmatched: 5. The CDR3 has 15 residues. Germline V lookup: CDR1 SGHAT, CDR2 FQDESV (reference sequence). The CDR3 bases are TGTGCCAGCAGCTTGGTGGGACTAGCGGGAGCGGAGCAGTTCTTC. Protein: CASSLVGLAGAEQFF.

The chain recombines TRBV20-1 with TRBJ1-2, with 10 bases that match TRBD1. With 1 base clipped from V and 6 bases from J, the junction kept 5 bases outside the gene matches. Germline loops: CDR1 DFQATT, CDR2 SNEGSKA (reference sequence). There are 14 residues in the CDR3. The CDR3 spells CSARAPDRGNGYTF. The CDR3 DNA follows: TGCAGTGCTAGAGCTCCGGACAGGGGGAATGGCTACACCTTC.

The sample holds many counts of this clonotype. The chain employs TRBV5-1 and TRBJ2-1, with 7 bases identical to TRBD2. The junction had 8 bases not matched to a gene; V was cut back by 1 base and J by 7 bases. From germline, CDR1 is SGHRS and CDR2 YFSETQ. This CDR3 spans 15 amino acids. The CDR3 sequence: CASSLRPSGGNEQFF. CDR3 coding DNA: TGCGCCAGCAGCTTGAGGCCTAGCGGAGGTAATGAGCAGTTCTTC.

The chain combines TRBV29-1 with TRBJ2-3; 8 positions agree with TRBD2. Germline CDR1 and CDR2: SQVTM and ANQGSEA. The CDR3 contains 17 residues. Germline trimming cut 2 bases from V and 3 bases from J; bases unmatched to any gene: 13. The CDR3: CSVEPLLSGVRTDTQYF. CDR3 bases: TGCAGCGTTGAACCCCTCCTTAGCGGGGTCAGAACAGATACGCAGTATTTT.

The gene calls are TRBV5-1 and TRBJ2-3, with 13 bases lining up with TRBD2. Trimming took 3 bases from V and 0 from J; bases not matched to a gene: 10. The CDR3 totals 19 residues. Germline loops: CDR1 SGHRS, CDR2 YFSETQ. CDR3 amino acids: CASSSTSGGAIPSTDTQYF. CDR3 DNA: TGCGCCAGCAGCTCTACTAGCGGGGGGGCTATACCTAGCACAGATACGCAGTATTTT. The full variable domain, completed using reference TRBV5-1 and TRBJ2-3, is KAGVTQTPRYLIKTRGQQVTLSCSPISGHRSVSWYQQTPGQGLQFLFEYFSETQRNKGNFPGRFSGRQFSNSRSEMNVSTLELGDSALYLCASSSTSGGAIPSTDTQYFGPGTRLTVL.

CDR3 in amino acids: CASSPLGPLAGSTDTQYF. As DNA, the CDR3 is TGTGCCAGCAGTCCTCTAGGGCCCCTAGCGGGGAGCACAGATACGCAGTATTTT. This sequence joins TRBV28 and TRBJ2-3; 9 nucleotides agree with TRBD2. CDR1 and CDR2 from the germline V gene are MDHEN and SYDVKM. This CDR3 spans 18 amino acids. The junction had 12 bases not matched to a gene; V was cut back by 5 bases and J by 0 bases.

The chain has TRBV14 and TRBJ2-3, with D perhaps assigned TRBD1 or TRBD2 (5 bases each). Germline V gives CDR1 SGHDN, CDR2 FVKESK. This CDR3 has 14 residues. Trimming took 3 bases from V and 11 from J, leaving 18 bases between them. CDR3 in amino acids: CASSQGGNRGEQYF. CDR3 nucleotides: TGTGCCAGCAGCCAGGGCGGTAACAGAGGGGAGCAGTATTTT.

This clonotype was detected a few times. The chain carries TRBV5-1 and TRBJ1-3; tentative D call: TRBD1 (5 bases). The CDR3 spans 13 residues. With 7 bases removed from V and 8 bases from J, the gap between germline ends came to 16 bases. Germline loops: CDR1 SGHRS, CDR2 YFSETQ. The CDR3 coding sequence is TGCGCCAGCCGGGACTCACTTGGGGACACCATATATTTT. This gives the protein CASRDSLGDTIYF.

This clonotype was recorded many times. The rearrangement links TRBV14 to TRBJ2-3; TRBD1 is a possible D gene (6 bases). This CDR3 has 15 residues. Germline V gene sequence: CDR1 SGHDN, CDR2 FVKESK. The V and J ends lost 4 bases and 0 bases respectively, with 11 bases between them. Here the CDR3 reads CASSLNRASTDTQYF. CDR3 bases: TGTGCCAGCAGCCTTAACAGGGCTAGCACAGATACGCAGTATTTT.

This clonotype was seen many times. The chain employs TRBV2 and TRBJ2-7, with 8 bases aligning to TRBD1. The CDR3 contains 14 residues. Germline trimming cut 7 bases from V and 1 base from J; bases unmatched to any gene: 6. The germline CDR1 and CDR2 sequences are SNHLY and FYNNEI. The DNA of the CDR3 is TGTGCCAGCACCTTCCGGGACAGGTCCTACGAGCAGTACTTC. As protein: CASTFRDRSYEQYF. Filled out from reference TRBV2 and TRBJ2-7, the complete variable domain reads EPEVTQTPSHQVTQMGQEVILRCVPISNHLYFYWYRQILGQKVEFLVSFYNNEISEKSEIFDDQFSVERPDGSNFTLKIRSTKLEDSAMYFCASTFRDRSYEQYFGPGTRLTVT.

The V call is TRBV7-6, the J call TRBJ2-7, with 7 bases lining up with TRBD1. Germline values: CDR1 SGHVS, CDR2 FNYEAQ. V shed 5 bases, J shed 4 bases, and the junction held 11 bases outside the gene matches. The CDR3 sequence is 15 residues long. CDR3 coding DNA: TGTGCCAGCAGCGTCACAGGGGCCTTGGATTACGAGCAGTACTTC. It translates to CASSVTGALDYEQYF.

The V call is TRBV24-1, the J call TRBJ2-1, with 11 bases matching TRBD2. CDR1 and CDR2 (germline): KGHDR, SFDVKD. CDR3 size: 18 residues. The V and J ends lost 4 bases and 0 bases, in that order; junction bases with no gene match: 7. The CDR3 bases are TGTGCCACCAGTGACCGGGGGACTAGCGGACGCTCCTACAATGAGCAGTTCTTC. It encodes CATSDRGTSGRSYNEQFF.